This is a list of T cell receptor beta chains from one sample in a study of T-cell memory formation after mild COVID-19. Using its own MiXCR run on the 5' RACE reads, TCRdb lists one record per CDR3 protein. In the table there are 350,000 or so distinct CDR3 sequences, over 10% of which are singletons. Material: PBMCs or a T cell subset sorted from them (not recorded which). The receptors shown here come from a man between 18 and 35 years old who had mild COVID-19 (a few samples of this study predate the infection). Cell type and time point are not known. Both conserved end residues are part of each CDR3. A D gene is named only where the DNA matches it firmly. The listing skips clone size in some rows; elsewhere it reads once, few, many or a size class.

cdr3_aa: CASSHVTYNEQFF; cdr3_nt: TGTGCCAGCAGCCACGTAACCTACAATGAGCAGTTCTTC; clone_size: NA; d_call: NA; v_call: TRBV6-5; j_call: TRBJ2-1
cdr3_aa: CASTPQSGTNYGYTF; cdr3_nt: TGTGCCAGCACCCCCCAAAGCGGGACTAACTATGGCTACACCTTC; clone_size: few; d_call: NA; v_call: TRBV7-2; j_call: TRBJ1-2
cdr3_aa: CASSSHSGLAGGPGTQYF; cdr3_nt: TGTGCCAGCAGCTCTCACTCGGGACTAGCGGGGGGCCCTGGTACGCAGTATTTT; clone_size: few; d_call: TRBD2; v_call: TRBV3-1; j_call: TRBJ2-3
cdr3_aa: CASSQSPLGSAEQYF; cdr3_nt: TGCGCCAGCAGCCAGTCCCCGCTTGGGTCGGCCGAGCAGTACTTC; clone_size: few; d_call: NA; v_call: TRBV4-1; j_call: TRBJ2-7
cdr3_aa: CASSLVGGDYGYTF; cdr3_nt: TGTGCCAGCAGCTTAGTCGGGGGAGACTATGGCTACACCTTC; clone_size: many; d_call: NA; v_call: TRBV7-2; j_call: TRBJ1-2
cdr3_aa: CASRDWAATGELFF; cdr3_nt: TGTGCCAGCCGGGACTGGGCGGCCACCGGGGAGCTGTTTTTT; clone_size: NA; d_call: NA; v_call: TRBV6-6; j_call: TRBJ2-2
cdr3_aa: CASSKGTLGETQYF; cdr3_nt: TGTGCCAGCAGTAAGGGGACATTAGGAGAGACCCAGTACTTC; clone_size: few; d_call: NA; v_call: TRBV6-2/TRBV6-3; j_call: TRBJ2-5
cdr3_aa: CASSQDGQGARQPQHF; cdr3_nt: TGCGCCAGCAGCCAAGATGGGCAGGGGGCGAGGCAGCCCCAGCATTTT; clone_size: NA; d_call: TRBD1; v_call: TRBV4-3; j_call: TRBJ1-5
cdr3_aa: CATSDSRAGANVLTF; cdr3_nt: TGTGCCACCAGTGATAGTAGGGCTGGGGCCAACGTCCTGACTTTC; clone_size: NA; d_call: NA; v_call: TRBV24-1; j_call: TRBJ2-6
cdr3_aa: CASSPGQGILETQYF; cdr3_nt: TGTGCCAGCAGTCCGGGACAGGGGATATTGGAGACCCAGTACTTC; clone_size: few; d_call: TRBD1; v_call: TRBV7-9; j_call: TRBJ2-5
cdr3_aa: CASSLSGYGYTF; cdr3_nt: TGTGCCAGCAGTTTATCGGGGTATGGCTACACCTTC; clone_size: many; d_call: NA; v_call: TRBV7-2; j_call: TRBJ1-2
cdr3_aa: CSAPNGARDYYGYTF; cdr3_nt: TGCAGTGCTCCCAACGGCGCCAGGGACTACTATGGCTACACCTTC; clone_size: NA; d_call: NA; v_call: TRBV20-1; j_call: TRBJ1-2
cdr3_aa: CASRNMASGASYNEQFF; cdr3_nt: TGTGCCAGCAGGAACATGGCTAGCGGGGCTTCCTACAATGAGCAGTTCTTC; clone_size: NA; d_call: TRBD2; v_call: TRBV11-2; j_call: TRBJ2-1
cdr3_aa: CASSLSDNEQFF; cdr3_nt: TGTGCCAGCAGCCTTTCAGACAATGAGCAGTTCTTC; clone_size: few; d_call: NA; v_call: TRBV7-3; j_call: TRBJ2-1
cdr3_aa: CASSPRLAGVTTQYF; cdr3_nt: TGTGCCAGCAGCCCCCGACTAGCGGGGGTAACGACCCAGTACTTC; clone_size: few; d_call: TRBD2; v_call: TRBV6-5; j_call: TRBJ2-5
cdr3_aa: CSARDPRGPTEAFF; cdr3_nt: TGCAGTGCTAGAGACCCCCGGGGGCCCACTGAAGCTTTCTTT; clone_size: NA; d_call: NA; v_call: TRBV20-1; j_call: TRBJ1-1
cdr3_aa: CATKGSEETDTQYF; cdr3_nt: TGTGCCACCAAGGGGTCCGAGGAGACAGATACGCAGTATTTT; clone_size: few; d_call: NA; v_call: TRBV15; j_call: TRBJ2-3
cdr3_aa: CASTPRLGAYNEQFF; cdr3_nt: TGTGCCAGCACCCCAAGGTTGGGCGCCTACAATGAGCAGTTCTTC; clone_size: NA; d_call: NA; v_call: TRBV12-3/TRBV12-4; j_call: TRBJ2-1
cdr3_aa: CASRLDRDYEQYF; cdr3_nt: TGTGCCAGCAGACTAGACAGGGACTACGAGCAGTACTTC; clone_size: few; d_call: TRBD1; v_call: TRBV7-2; j_call: TRBJ2-7
cdr3_aa: CASRPGTDPQPQHF; cdr3_nt: TGTGCCAGCAGACCAGGGACCGATCCTCAGCCCCAGCATTTT; clone_size: NA; d_call: NA; v_call: TRBV28; j_call: TRBJ1-5
cdr3_aa: CASSLWGGSYNEQFF; cdr3_nt: TGTGCCAGCAGCTTGTGGGGGGGCTCCTACAATGAGCAGTTCTTC; clone_size: many; d_call: TRBD2; v_call: TRBV7-2; j_call: TRBJ2-1
cdr3_aa: CASTHGRVSETQYF; cdr3_nt: TGTGCCAGCACCCACGGTAGGGTGTCGGAGACCCAGTACTTC; clone_size: NA; d_call: NA; v_call: TRBV6-6; j_call: TRBJ2-5
cdr3_aa: CASSPPSLGQSYEQYF; cdr3_nt: TGTGCCAGCTCACCACCGTCTTTAGGACAGTCATACGAGCAGTACTTC; clone_size: NA; d_call: NA; v_call: TRBV18; j_call: TRBJ2-7
cdr3_aa: CASSSAGTGIHGYTF; cdr3_nt: TGTGCCAGCAGCTCGGCCGGGACAGGGATCCATGGCTACACCTTC; clone_size: NA; d_call: TRBD1; v_call: TRBV7-2; j_call: TRBJ1-2
cdr3_aa: CASSAQGAGTEAFF; cdr3_nt: TGTGCCAGCAGCGCCCAGGGGGCCGGCACTGAAGCTTTCTTT; clone_size: few; d_call: TRBD1; v_call: TRBV7-3; j_call: TRBJ1-1
cdr3_aa: CAISRQVVEEQFF; cdr3_nt: TGTGCCATCAGCCGACAGGTAGTAGAGGAGCAGTTCTTC; clone_size: NA; d_call: NA; v_call: TRBV10-3; j_call: TRBJ2-1
cdr3_aa: CASSFSQGGSTGELFF; cdr3_nt: TGCGCCAGCAGCTTCTCCCAGGGTGGGTCCACCGGGGAGCTGTTTTTT; clone_size: few; d_call: NA; v_call: TRBV5-1; j_call: TRBJ2-2
cdr3_aa: CASSHLAGVRNEQFF; cdr3_nt: TGTGCCAGCAGTCACCTAGCGGGGGTAAGGAATGAGCAGTTCTTC; clone_size: few; d_call: TRBD2; v_call: TRBV28; j_call: TRBJ2-1
cdr3_aa: CSARDDGLGQGPLYEQYF; cdr3_nt: TGCAGTGCTAGAGATGACGGTTTGGGACAGGGGCCCCTCTACGAGCAGTACTTC; clone_size: many; d_call: TRBD1; v_call: TRBV20-1; j_call: TRBJ2-7
cdr3_aa: CASRSNRHRETQYF; cdr3_nt: TGTGCCAGCAGGTCAAACCGCCATCGTGAGACCCAGTACTTC; clone_size: NA; d_call: NA; v_call: TRBV11-2; j_call: TRBJ2-5
cdr3_aa: CSASGLAGNTDTQYF; cdr3_nt: TGCAGTGCTAGCGGGCTAGCGGGGAACACAGATACGCAGTATTTT; clone_size: NA; d_call: TRBD2; v_call: TRBV20-1; j_call: TRBJ2-3
cdr3_aa: CASGQGENTGELFF; cdr3_nt: TGCGCCAGCGGACAGGGGGAGAACACCGGGGAGCTGTTTTTT; clone_size: few; d_call: TRBD1; v_call: TRBV4-3; j_call: TRBJ2-2
cdr3_aa: CASSLGGGAGETQYF; cdr3_nt: TGTGCCAGCAGCTTAGGCGGGGGGGCCGGTGAGACCCAGTACTTC; clone_size: NA; d_call: TRBD2; v_call: TRBV7-3; j_call: TRBJ2-5
cdr3_aa: CASSPYRSDTQYF; cdr3_nt: TGCGCCAGCAGCCCCTACCGCTCCGATACGCAGTATTTT; clone_size: few; d_call: NA; v_call: TRBV5-1; j_call: TRBJ2-3
cdr3_aa: CASSLEWQGRDTQYF; cdr3_nt: TGTGCCAGCAGCTTAGAATGGCAGGGCCGGGATACGCAGTATTTT; clone_size: NA; d_call: NA; v_call: TRBV7-2; j_call: TRBJ2-3
cdr3_aa: CASSLRGQTRAEGYTF; cdr3_nt: TGCGCCAGCAGCCTCCGAGGACAGACCCGAGCTGAGGGCTACACCTTC; clone_size: few; d_call: NA; v_call: TRBV4-1; j_call: TRBJ1-2
cdr3_aa: CASSQDRAETQYF; cdr3_nt: TGTGCCAGCAGCCAAGATCGGGCGGAGACCCAGTACTTC; clone_size: many; d_call: NA; v_call: TRBV4-2; j_call: TRBJ2-5
cdr3_aa: CASSLDSGDNQPQHF; cdr3_nt: TGTGCCAGCAGCTTAGATTCAGGGGACAATCAGCCCCAGCATTTT; clone_size: NA; d_call: NA; v_call: TRBV7-2; j_call: TRBJ1-5
cdr3_aa: CASGLAGASAGELFF; cdr3_nt: TGTGCCAGCGGACTAGCGGGGGCCTCGGCCGGGGAGCTGTTTTTT; clone_size: many; d_call: TRBD2; v_call: TRBV4-2; j_call: TRBJ2-2
cdr3_aa: CASSQDSSLVETQYF; cdr3_nt: TGCGCCAGCAGCCAAGATAGTAGTCTAGTAGAGACCCAGTACTTC; clone_size: NA; d_call: NA; v_call: TRBV4-3; j_call: TRBJ2-5
cdr3_aa: CASSQGWSEGGETQYF; cdr3_nt: TGCGCCAGCAGCCAAGGCTGGTCAGAGGGGGGGGAGACCCAGTACTTC; clone_size: NA; d_call: NA; v_call: TRBV4-1; j_call: TRBJ2-5
cdr3_aa: CASSLDETQYF; cdr3_nt: TGCGCCAGCAGCTTGGATGAGACCCAGTACTTC; clone_size: many; d_call: NA; v_call: TRBV5-1; j_call: TRBJ2-5
cdr3_aa: CSGLTGTGYEQYF; cdr3_nt: TGCAGCGGACTTACAGGGACCGGATACGAGCAGTACTTC; clone_size: few; d_call: NA; v_call: TRBV29-1; j_call: TRBJ2-7
cdr3_aa: CSARVGWEDYGYTF; cdr3_nt: TGCAGTGCTAGAGTAGGCTGGGAAGACTATGGCTACACCTTC; clone_size: few; d_call: NA; v_call: TRBV20-1; j_call: TRBJ1-2
cdr3_aa: CASSLGRTRSYNEQFF; cdr3_nt: TGTGCCAGCAGCTTAGGGAGGACACGTTCCTACAATGAGCAGTTCTTC; clone_size: NA; d_call: NA; v_call: TRBV7-8; j_call: TRBJ2-1
cdr3_aa: CASSLFAGAIDEQYF; cdr3_nt: TGTGCCAGCAGCTTGTTTGCGGGGGCGATCGACGAGCAGTACTTC; clone_size: NA; d_call: NA; v_call: TRBV5-6; j_call: TRBJ2-7
cdr3_aa: CASSKTSTDTQYF; cdr3_nt: TGTGCCAGCAGCAAGACAAGCACAGATACGCAGTATTTT; clone_size: few; d_call: NA; v_call: TRBV6-2/TRBV6-3; j_call: TRBJ2-3
cdr3_aa: CSASPGETQYF; cdr3_nt: TGCAGTGCCAGCCCGGGCGAGACCCAGTACTTC; clone_size: few; d_call: NA; v_call: TRBV20-1; j_call: TRBJ2-5
cdr3_aa: CSARDTRGSTEAFF; cdr3_nt: TGCAGTGCTAGAGATACCAGGGGGTCCACTGAAGCTTTCTTT; clone_size: few; d_call: TRBD1; v_call: TRBV20-1; j_call: TRBJ1-1
cdr3_aa: CASSSGPDRTDTQYF; cdr3_nt: TGTGCCAGCAGCTCCGGACCAGATCGCACAGATACGCAGTATTTT; clone_size: NA; d_call: NA; v_call: TRBV7-2; j_call: TRBJ2-3
cdr3_aa: CASSHERGASTDTQYF; cdr3_nt: TGTGCCAGCAGCCACGAGCGGGGGGCATCCACAGATACGCAGTATTTT; clone_size: NA; d_call: TRBD2; v_call: TRBV14; j_call: TRBJ2-3
cdr3_aa: CASSLDARRPLHF; cdr3_nt: TGTGCCAGCAGTTTAGACGCCCGTCGACCCCTCCACTTT; clone_size: NA; d_call: NA; v_call: TRBV12-3/TRBV12-4; j_call: TRBJ1-6
cdr3_aa: CASSPGAGWTRSKYF; cdr3_nt: TGTGCCAGCAGCCCCGGGGCTGGTTGGACCCGCTCCAAGTACTTC; clone_size: many; d_call: NA; v_call: TRBV7-2; j_call: TRBJ2-7
cdr3_aa: CSAPMRAGLYGYTF; cdr3_nt: TGCAGTGCTCCGATGCGGGCGGGACTCTATGGCTACACCTTC; clone_size: many; d_call: NA; v_call: TRBV20-1; j_call: TRBJ1-2
cdr3_aa: CASRPGQFNEQFF; cdr3_nt: TGTGCCAGCAGGCCGGGACAGTTCAATGAGCAGTTCTTC; clone_size: many; d_call: TRBD1; v_call: TRBV12-3/TRBV12-4; j_call: TRBJ2-1
cdr3_aa: CASSLMAGQETQYF; cdr3_nt: TGTGCCAGCAGCCTGATGGCAGGGCAAGAGACCCAGTACTTC; clone_size: NA; d_call: NA; v_call: TRBV12-3/TRBV12-4; j_call: TRBJ2-5
cdr3_aa: CASSQTGDSNQPQHF; cdr3_nt: TGCGCCAGCAGCCAGACAGGGGATAGCAATCAGCCCCAGCATTTT; clone_size: few; d_call: TRBD1; v_call: TRBV4-1; j_call: TRBJ1-5
cdr3_aa: CASSSQTLRSGPPYEQYF; cdr3_nt: TGTGCCAGCAGTTCCCAAACGCTCCGTAGCGGGCCCCCTTACGAGCAGTACTTC; clone_size: few; d_call: TRBD2; v_call: TRBV6-2/TRBV6-3; j_call: TRBJ2-7
cdr3_aa: CASRPGLYGGPQYF; cdr3_nt: TGTGCCAGCAGACCTGGACTGTACGGAGGGCCCCAGTACTTC; clone_size: NA; d_call: NA; v_call: TRBV27; j_call: TRBJ2-5